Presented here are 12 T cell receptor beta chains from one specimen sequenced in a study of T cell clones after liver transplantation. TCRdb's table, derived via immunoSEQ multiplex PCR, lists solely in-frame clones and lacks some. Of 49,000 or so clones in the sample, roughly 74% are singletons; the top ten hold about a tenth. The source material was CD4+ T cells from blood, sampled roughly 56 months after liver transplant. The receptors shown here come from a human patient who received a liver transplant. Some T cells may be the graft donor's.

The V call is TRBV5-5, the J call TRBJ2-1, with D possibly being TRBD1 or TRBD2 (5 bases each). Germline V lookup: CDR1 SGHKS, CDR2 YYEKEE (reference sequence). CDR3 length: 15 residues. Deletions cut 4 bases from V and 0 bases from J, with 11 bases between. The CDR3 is CASSVRDGSYNEQFF. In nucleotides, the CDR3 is TGTGCCAGCAGCGTCCGGGACGGCTCCTACAATGAGCAGTTCTTC. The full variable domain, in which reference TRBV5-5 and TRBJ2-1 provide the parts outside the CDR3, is DAGVTQSPTHLIKTRGQQVTLRCSPISGHKSVSWYQQVLGQGPQFIFQYYEKEERGRGNFPDRFSARQFPNYSSELNVNALLLGDSALYLCASSVRDGSYNEQFFGPGTRLTVL.

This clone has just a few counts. CDR3 residues: CASSLAGGLITGELFF. The CDR3 nucleotides are TGTGCCAGCAGCTTAGCCGGGGGGTTAATCACCGGGGAGCTGTTTTTT. The chain links TRBV5-4 to TRBJ2-2; 7 bases agree with TRBD2. CDR1 is SGHNT and CDR2 is YYREEE in the germline V gene (reference sequence). Trimming took 2 bases from V and 4 from J; bases not matched to a gene: 8. The CDR3 loop spans 16 amino acids.

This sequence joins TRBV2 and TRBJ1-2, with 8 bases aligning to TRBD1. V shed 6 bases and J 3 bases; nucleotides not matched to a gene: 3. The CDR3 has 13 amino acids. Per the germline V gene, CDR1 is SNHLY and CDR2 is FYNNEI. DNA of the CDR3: TGTGCCAGCAGCGGACAGGGAGACTATGGCTACACCTTC. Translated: CASSGQGDYGYTF. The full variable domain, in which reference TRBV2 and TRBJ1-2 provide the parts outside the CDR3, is EPEVTQTPSHQVTQMGQEVILRCVPISNHLYFYWYRQILGQKVEFLVSFYNNEISEKSEIFDDQFSVERPDGSNFTLKIRSTKLEDSAMYFCASSGQGDYGYTFGSGTRLTVV.

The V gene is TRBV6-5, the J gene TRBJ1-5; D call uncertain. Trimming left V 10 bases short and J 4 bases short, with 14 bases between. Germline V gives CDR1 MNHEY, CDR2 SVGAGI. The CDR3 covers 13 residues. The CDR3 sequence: CANPSVGNQPQHF. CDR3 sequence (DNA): TGTGCCAACCCCTCAGTAGGAAATCAGCCCCAGCATTTT.

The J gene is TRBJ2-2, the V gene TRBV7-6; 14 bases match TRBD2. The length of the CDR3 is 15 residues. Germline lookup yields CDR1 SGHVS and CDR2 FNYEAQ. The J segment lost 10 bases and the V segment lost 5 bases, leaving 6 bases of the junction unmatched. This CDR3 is CASSPGTSGGVELFF. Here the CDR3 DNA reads TGTGCCAGCAGCCCCGGGACTAGCGGGGGAGTGGAGCTGTTTTTT. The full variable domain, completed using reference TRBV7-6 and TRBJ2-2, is GAGVSQSPRYKVTKRGQDVALRCDPISGHVSLYWYRQALGQGPEFLTYFNYEAQQDKSGLPNDRFSAERPEGSISTLTIQRTEQRDSAMYRCASSPGTSGGVELFFGEGSRLTVL.

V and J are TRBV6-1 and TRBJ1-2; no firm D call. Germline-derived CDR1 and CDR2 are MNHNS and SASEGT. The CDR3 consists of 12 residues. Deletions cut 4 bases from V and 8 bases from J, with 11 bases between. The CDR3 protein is CASSVSAGGYTF. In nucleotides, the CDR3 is TGTGCCAGCAGTGTGTCAGCTGGCGGCTACACCTTC.

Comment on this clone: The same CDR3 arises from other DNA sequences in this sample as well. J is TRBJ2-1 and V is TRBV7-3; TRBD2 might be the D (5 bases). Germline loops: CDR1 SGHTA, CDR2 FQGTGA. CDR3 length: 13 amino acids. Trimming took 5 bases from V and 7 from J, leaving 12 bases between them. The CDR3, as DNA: TGTGCCAGCAGCCCCGGAGGTAATAATGAGCAGTTCTTC. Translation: CASSPGGNNEQFF.

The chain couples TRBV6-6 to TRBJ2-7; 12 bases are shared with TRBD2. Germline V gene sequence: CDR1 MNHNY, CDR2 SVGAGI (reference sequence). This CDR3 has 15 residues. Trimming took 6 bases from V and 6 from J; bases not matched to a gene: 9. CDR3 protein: CASRTLAGGPSEQYF. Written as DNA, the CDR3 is TGTGCCAGCAGAACGCTAGCGGGGGGGCCTTCCGAGCAGTACTTC.

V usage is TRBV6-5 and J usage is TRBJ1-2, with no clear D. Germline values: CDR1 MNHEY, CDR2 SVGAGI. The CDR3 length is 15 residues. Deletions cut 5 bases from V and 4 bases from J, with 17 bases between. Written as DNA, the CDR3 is TGTGCCAGCAGTCGACGGCAGGATAACGGCTATGGCTACACCTTC. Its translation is CASSRRQDNGYGYTF.

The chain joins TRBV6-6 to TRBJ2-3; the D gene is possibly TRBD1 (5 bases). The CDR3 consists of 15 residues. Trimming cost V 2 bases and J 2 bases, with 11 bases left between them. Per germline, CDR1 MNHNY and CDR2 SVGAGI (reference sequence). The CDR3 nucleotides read TGTGCCAGCAGTTACCCCCTTGGGGCCACAGATACGCAGTATTTT. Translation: CASSYPLGATDTQYF.

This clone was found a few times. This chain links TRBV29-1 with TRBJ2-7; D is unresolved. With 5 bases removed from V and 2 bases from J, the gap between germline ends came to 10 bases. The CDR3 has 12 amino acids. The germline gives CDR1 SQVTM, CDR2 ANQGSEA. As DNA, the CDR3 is TGCAGCGTTTTAGAGCCTGCCTACGAGCAGTACTTC. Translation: CSVLEPAYEQYF.

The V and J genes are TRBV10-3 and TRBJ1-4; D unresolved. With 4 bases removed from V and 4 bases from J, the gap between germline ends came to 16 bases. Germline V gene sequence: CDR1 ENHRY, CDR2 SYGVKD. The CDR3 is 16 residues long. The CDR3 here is CAISAQVLTLNEKLFF. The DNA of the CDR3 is TGTGCCATCAGTGCGCAGGTTCTTACCCTTAATGAAAAACTGTTTTTT.